This paragraph reports one T cell receptor beta chain. Some clones are missing from TCRdb's copy, which holds only in-frame ones; the method was immunoSEQ multiplex PCR. The table has 150,000 or so clones, about 91% seen once. Germline CDR1 and CDR2: SGHRS and YFSETQ. The CDR3 sequence is 17 residues long. With V trimmed by 3 bases and J by 0 bases, 3 bases remained unmatched. The record originates from a study of T cell responses to AZD1222 COVID-19 vaccine. This rearrangement joins TRBV5-1 to TRBJ2-1; 13 bases are shared with TRBD2. Sequenced here: peripheral blood, sampled on day 0 of AZD1222 vaccination. This sequence was found in an adult in good health. In nucleotides, the CDR3 is TGCGCCAGCAGCTGGGGGACTAGCGGGGCCTCCTACAATGAGCAGTTCTTC. Translated, it gives CASSWGTSGASYNEQFF.